What follows are 27 T cell receptor beta chains derived from one specimen sequenced in a study of shared clonotypes between healthy human individuals. Sequencing used immunoSEQ multiplex PCR; TCRdb keeps in-frame clones, though not all of them. The table has about 380,000 clones, 90% to 98% seen once. What was sequenced was memory CD8+ T cells sorted from blood. Subset reported: CD45RO+ cells pooled with CCR7-negative TemRA cells. These receptors all come from a man aged 25-40 years in good health.

This chain connects TRBV5-4 to TRBJ2-6; tentative D call: TRBD1 (6 bases). The CDR3 has 20 residues. Trimming removed 3 bases from V and 0 bases from J, with 22 bases in between. In germline, CDR1 is SGHNT, CDR2 YYREEE (reference sequence). CDR3 DNA: TGTGCCAGCAGCTCCGTATTAGGGGGATTTAGGAGCTCTGGGGCCAACGTCCTGACTTTC. Translating it yields CASSSVLGGFRSSGANVLTF. The full variable domain, rest sourced from reference TRBV5-4 and TRBJ2-6, is ETGVTQSPTHLIKTRGQQVTLRCSSQSGHNTVSWYQQALGQGPQFIFQYYREEENGRGNFPPRFSGLQFPNYSSELNVNALELDDSALYLCASSSVLGGFRSSGANVLTFGAGSRLTVL.

The chain uses TRBV9 and TRBJ2-3; D not resolved. The V end lost 0 bases, the J end lost 2 bases, and 10 bases lay between the germline ends. Germline CDR1 and CDR2: SGDLS and YYNGEE. The CDR3 is made up of 15 amino acids. The CDR3 nucleotides are TGTGCCAGCAGCGTAGGCGGCCGTAACACAGATACGCAGTATTTT. Residues: CASSVGGRNTDTQYF.

The CDR3 DNA reads TGTGCCAGCGGGAGGAGAACTGGGGCCAACGTCCTGACTTTC. It codes for CASGRRTGANVLTF. The V call is TRBV11-2, the J call TRBJ2-6; tentative D call: TRBD2 (6 bases). Between the trimmed V and J ends, which lost 8 bases and 2 bases, there was a span of 10 bases. Germline V CDR1 and CDR2: SGHAT, FQNNGV. The CDR3 covers 14 residues.

The rearrangement joins TRBV9 to TRBJ2-7; 7 bases match TRBD1. Germline assignment: CDR1 SGDLS and CDR2 YYNGEE. The CDR3 has 12 residues. V dropped 7 bases and J dropped 1; count of bases not matched to a gene: 2. The chain's CDR3 is CASLTGSYEQYF. For the CDR3, the DNA is TGTGCCAGCCTGACAGGGTCCTACGAGCAGTACTTC.

V is TRBV10-1 and J is TRBJ2-3, with 10 bases lining up with TRBD1. Germline V lookup: CDR1 WNHNN, CDR2 SYGVQD (reference sequence). J gave up 3 bases and V 10 bases, and 10 bases lay outside the gene matches. This CDR3 has 15 residues. CDR3 coding DNA: TGCGCCATCATGCTAGACAGGGGGCTAACAGATACGCAGTATTTT. Translated: CAIMLDRGLTDTQYF.

The rearrangement links TRBV4-2 to TRBJ2-7; tentatively, D is TRBD2 (6 bases). This CDR3 comprises 16 residues. Between the trimmed V and J ends, which lost 1 base and 5 bases, there was a span of 18 bases. Per germline, CDR1 LGHNA and CDR2 YNFKEQ. CDR3 protein: CASSQGADGRGDEQYF. The CDR3 DNA follows: TGTGCCAGCAGCCAAGGCGCGGACGGGAGAGGGGACGAGCAGTACTTC.

This clone was seen a few times. The rearrangement uses TRBV27 and TRBJ1-5; possibly TRBD1 for D (6 bases). The length of the CDR3 is 16 residues. The germline V gene encodes CDR1 MNHEY and CDR2 SMNVEV (reference sequence). The V end was cut by 0 bases, the J end by 4 bases, with 13 bases between. The CDR3 DNA sequence: TGTGCCAGCAGTTTATCGAATCGGGGGCGGAATCAGCCCCAGCATTTT. It is translated as CASSLSNRGRNQPQHF.

The chain combines TRBV4-1 with TRBJ2-1; 10 bases map to TRBD2. The germline V gene encodes CDR1 MGHRA and CDR2 YSYEKL. There are 14 residues in the CDR3. V gave up 1 base and J gave up 7 bases; unmatched junction bases: 1. The DNA of the CDR3 is TGCGCCAGCAGCCAAGCGACTAGCGGGAATGAGCAGTTCTTC. It is translated as CASSQATSGNEQFF.

The chain couples TRBV15 to TRBJ1-2, with D hard to call. This CDR3 spans 15 amino acids. Germline V gene data show CDR1 as LNHNV and CDR2 as YYDKDF (reference sequence). The V and J ends lost 4 bases and 2 bases respectively, with 14 bases between them. CDR3 bases: TGTGCCACCAGCATCCCGGGGAGGGCCAACTATGGCTACACCTTC. It is translated as CATSIPGRANYGYTF.

This clone appeared a single time. The CDR3 is CASRTDQPQHF. The CDR3 nucleotides read TGTGCCAGCAGAACAGATCAGCCCCAGCATTTT. The gene calls are TRBV2 and TRBJ1-5; D gene uncertain. V was clipped by 6 bases and J by 5 bases, with 5 bases between them. CDR3 length: 11 amino acids. Germline V gene lookup returns CDR1 SNHLY and CDR2 FYNNEI.

This clone was detected only once. The chain is built from TRBV6-1 and TRBJ2-7; 10 bases align to TRBD2. With 4 bases clipped from V and 2 bases from J, the junction kept 17 bases outside the gene matches. Looked up from germline, CDR1 is MNHNS and CDR2 is SASEGT. This CDR3 has 19 residues. CDR3 loop: CASSGRLAGEWAGAYEQYF. The CDR3 region has the DNA TGTGCCAGCAGTGGGCGGCTAGCGGGAGAGTGGGCGGGGGCCTACGAGCAGTACTTC.

The V call is TRBV6-6, the J call TRBJ2-2; a possible D gene is TRBD1 (5 bases). The V gene's germline CDR1 is MNHNY and CDR2 SVGAGI (reference sequence). The CDR3 length is 15 residues. V lost 7 bases to trimming and J lost 1 base, with 13 bases between them. CDR3 bases: TGTGCCAGCACCAGGGAACGTCAGAACACCGGGGAGCTGTTTTTT. It translates to CASTRERQNTGELFF.

The CDR3 nucleotides read TGTGCCACCAGCAGAGAAGGTCGGGGAGCTAACTATGGCTACACCTTC. Translation: CATSREGRGANYGYTF. V gene TRBV15 combines with J gene TRBJ1-2; no clear D gene. Looked up from germline, CDR1 is LNHNV and CDR2 is YYDKDF (reference sequence). The CDR3 contains 16 residues. The V end lost 0 bases, the J end lost 0 bases, and 11 bases lay between the germline ends.

This chain joins TRBV19 and TRBJ1-1; the D is unclear. V was trimmed by 3 bases and J by 5 bases, leaving 10 bases between them. The germline V gene encodes CDR1 LNHDA and CDR2 SQIVND (reference sequence). The CDR3 runs 13 residues. This CDR3 is CASSMWSETEAFF. The CDR3 nucleotides read TGTGCCAGTAGTATGTGGTCGGAAACTGAAGCTTTCTTT.

This clone was picked up one time. The chain combines TRBV30 with TRBJ2-7, with TRBD2 matching over 7 bases. J was trimmed by 4 bases and V by 5 bases; bases with no gene match: 8. This CDR3 contains 13 residues. CDR1 GTSNPN and CDR2 SVGIG come from the germline V gene (reference sequence). The CDR3 here is CAWGRGPWYEQYF. DNA of the CDR3: TGTGCCTGGGGGAGGGGCCCCTGGTACGAGCAGTACTTC.

This chain uses TRBV6-9 with TRBJ1-2, with D possibly TRBD1 on 5 matching bases. The germline V gene encodes CDR1 MNHGY and CDR2 SVAAGI. V lost 7 bases and J 0 bases, leaving 24 bases between the germline ends. This CDR3 is 18 amino acids long. The DNA for the CDR3 is TGTGCCAGCACTACACTTGGAGACAGAAACCGGTCTAACTATGGCTACACCTTC. This codes for CASTTLGDRNRSNYGYTF.

The V and J genes are TRBV19 and TRBJ2-1, with D uncertain. With 3 bases removed from V and 11 bases from J, the gap between germline ends came to 8 bases. Germline V gene sequence: CDR1 LNHDA, CDR2 SQIVND (reference sequence). The CDR3 loop spans 11 amino acids. This CDR3 is CASSIGAQQFF. The CDR3 DNA reads as TGTGCCAGTAGTATTGGCGCCCAGCAGTTCTTC.

The V and J genes are TRBV10-3 and TRBJ2-7; D possibly corresponds to TRBD2 (5 bases). The germline CDR1 and CDR2 sequences are ENHRY and SYGVKD. V was trimmed by 4 bases and J by 2 bases, leaving 12 bases between them. The CDR3 runs 14 residues. This CDR3 reads CAISVSGSPYEQYF. The CDR3 DNA is TGTGCCATCAGTGTCAGTGGGAGTCCCTACGAGCAGTACTTC.

There are a few counts of this clone. The CDR3 does not close with the conserved phenylalanine or tryptophan, likely indicating a read error. The DNA is left out, because the CDR3 cannot be placed on it with certainty; the CDR3 is given as TCRdb lists it. The CDR3 is CASSYSMGTL. This rearrangement joins TRBV6-7 to TRBJ2-4; TRBD2 is the table's D call, not checked against the DNA. TRBV6-7 falls under the ORF class, with uncertain function. The CDR3 has 10 residues if both end residues are counted.

The CDR3 is CASSLLLAGSYEQYF. CDR3 nucleotide sequence: TGTGCCAGCAGTTTACTCCTAGCGGGGTCCTACGAGCAGTACTTC. The chain couples TRBV28 to TRBJ2-7, with 9 bases lining up with TRBD2. The CDR3 is made up of 15 amino acids. Trimming cost V 2 bases and J 1 base; bases outside gene matches: 3. CDR1 and CDR2 (germline): MDHEN, SYDVKM.

The rearrangement joins TRBV2 to TRBJ1-6; a weak D match, TRBD1 (5 bases). The CDR3 has 14 amino acids. CDR1 and CDR2 from the germline V gene are SNHLY and FYNNEI. Trimming pared 6 bases from V and 5 bases from J, leaving 11 bases between. Here the CDR3 reads CASRRQRHNSPLHF. The CDR3 region has the DNA TGTGCCAGCAGGAGACAGCGCCATAATTCACCCCTCCACTTT.

The chain recombines TRBV6-1 with TRBJ2-1; 9 bases map to TRBD2. The CDR3 contains 15 residues. J was trimmed by 3 bases and V by 1 base; bases with no gene match: 1. Germline CDR1 is MNHNS and CDR2 is SASEGT. The CDR3 is CASSEGLAVYNEQFF. In DNA, the CDR3 is TGTGCCAGCAGTGAAGGACTAGCGGTCTACAATGAGCAGTTCTTC.

This chain links TRBV19 with TRBJ1-5; 7 positions match TRBD1. This CDR3 region has 13 residues. Losses at the gene ends were 6 bases for V and 4 bases for J; bases not matched to a gene: 3. CDR1 is LNHDA, CDR2 SQIVND, per germline (reference sequence). DNA of the CDR3: TGTGCCAGTAGACCGACAGGGAATCAGCCCCAGCATTTT. This codes for CASRPTGNQPQHF.

The chain joins TRBV11-1 to TRBJ2-7; D may be TRBD1 (5 bases). This CDR3 spans 14 amino acids. Germline lookup yields CDR1 SGHAT and CDR2 FQDESV (reference sequence). V was trimmed by 2 bases and J by 4 bases, leaving 12 bases between them. CDR3 region: CASSLSWAGYEQYF. The DNA for the CDR3 is TGTGCCAGCAGCTTAAGCTGGGCAGGGTACGAGCAGTACTTC.

This clone was seen a handful of times. The J gene is TRBJ2-3, the V gene TRBV18; D is ambiguous. V was clipped by 0 bases and J by 2 bases, with 12 bases between them. Germline V lookup: CDR1 KGHSH, CDR2 LQKENI. The CDR3 is made up of 16 amino acids. The CDR3 is CASSPPAHRLTDTQYF. For the CDR3, the DNA is TGTGCCAGCTCACCACCGGCCCACCGGCTCACAGATACGCAGTATTTT. Using reference TRBV18 and TRBJ2-3 for the parts outside the CDR3, the full variable domain is NAGVMQNPRHLVRRRGQEARLRCSPMKGHSHVYWYRQLPEEGLKFMVYLQKENIIDESGMPKERFSAEFPKEGPSILRIQQVVRGDSAAYFCASSPPAHRLTDTQYFGPGTRLTVL.

This chain joins TRBV5-1 and TRBJ2-5; D is unclear. Looked up from germline, CDR1 is SGHRS and CDR2 is YFSETQ. Trimming took 1 base from V and 4 from J, leaving 5 bases between them. The CDR3 runs 12 residues. CDR3 sequence: CASSLWGETQYF. The CDR3 DNA reads as TGCGCCAGCAGCTTGTGGGGAGAGACCCAGTACTTC.

The chain couples TRBV27 to TRBJ1-4; D call uncertain. CDR3 length: 12 amino acids. V lost 8 bases, J lost 8 bases, and 12 bases lay in between. Germline V gene lookup returns CDR1 MNHEY and CDR2 SMNVEV (reference sequence). Written as DNA, the CDR3 is TGTGCCAGCGGCACAAGAGGCGAAAAACTGTTTTTT. This translates into CASGTRGEKLFF.